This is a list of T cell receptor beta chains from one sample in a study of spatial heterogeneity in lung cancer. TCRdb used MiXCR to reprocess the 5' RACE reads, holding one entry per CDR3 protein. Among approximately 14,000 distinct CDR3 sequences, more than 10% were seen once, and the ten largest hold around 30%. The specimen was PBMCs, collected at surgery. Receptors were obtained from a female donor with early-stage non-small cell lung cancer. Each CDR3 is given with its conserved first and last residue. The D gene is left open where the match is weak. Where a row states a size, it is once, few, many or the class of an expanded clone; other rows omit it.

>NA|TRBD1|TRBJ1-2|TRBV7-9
CASSPGQGNGYTF
TGTGCCAGCAGCCCGGGACAGGGGAACGGCTACACCTTC
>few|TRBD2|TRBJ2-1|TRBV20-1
CSARGLGGSFF
TGCAGTGCTAGAGGACTCGGGGGGTCGTTCTTC
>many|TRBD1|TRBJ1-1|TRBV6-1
CASRFATGTGGNTEAFF
TGTGCCAGCAGATTCGCAACAGGGACAGGCGGGAACACTGAAGCTTTCTTT
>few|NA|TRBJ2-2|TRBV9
CASSASPGPDRTAGELFF
TGTGCCAGCAGCGCCAGTCCGGGCCCCGACAGGACCGCCGGGGAGCTGTTTTTT
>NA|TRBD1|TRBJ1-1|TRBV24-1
CATSDLEGANTEAFF
TGTGCCACCAGTGATTTAGAGGGGGCGAACACTGAAGCTTTCTTT
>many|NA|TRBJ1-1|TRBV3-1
CASSYLAATEAFF
TGTGCCAGTAGTTATTTGGCAGCCACTGAAGCTTTCTTT
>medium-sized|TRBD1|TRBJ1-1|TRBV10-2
CASRPGGTEAFF
TGCGCCAGCAGACCAGGGGGGACTGAAGCTTTCTTT
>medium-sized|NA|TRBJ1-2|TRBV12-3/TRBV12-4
CASTLMGAGYGYTF
TGTGCCAGCACTTTAATGGGTGCTGGCTATGGCTACACCTTC
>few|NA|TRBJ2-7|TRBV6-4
CASSALPGAGSEQYF
TGTGCCAGCAGTGCCCTACCGGGGGCCGGAAGCGAGCAGTACTTC
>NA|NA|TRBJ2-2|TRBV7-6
CASSLFAAANTGELFF
TGTGCCAGCAGCTTGTTTGCTGCGGCGAACACCGGGGAGCTGTTTTTT
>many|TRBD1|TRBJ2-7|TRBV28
CASTGANSKYEQYF
TGTGCCAGTACAGGGGCAAATTCGAAGTACGAGCAGTACTTC
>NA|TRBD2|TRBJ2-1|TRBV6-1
CASSELGGGAHNEQFF
TGTGCCAGCAGTGAACTGGGCGGGGGGGCCCATAATGAGCAGTTCTTC
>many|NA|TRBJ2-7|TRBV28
CASSFPYLEQYF
TGTGCCAGCAGTTTCCCCTATTTAGAGCAGTACTTC
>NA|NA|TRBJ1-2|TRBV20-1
CSAPAVYGYTF
TGCAGTGCTCCAGCAGTCTATGGCTACACCTTC
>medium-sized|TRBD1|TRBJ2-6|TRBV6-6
CASTSEVGQGASSGANVLTF
TGTGCCAGCACTTCTGAAGTTGGGCAGGGGGCTTCATCTGGGGCCAACGTCCTGACTTTC
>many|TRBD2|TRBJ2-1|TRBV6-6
CASSLDGLAGGEQFF
TGTGCCAGCAGTCTCGACGGACTAGCGGGGGGTGAGCAGTTCTTC
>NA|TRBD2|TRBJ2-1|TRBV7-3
CASSLAGGVYNEQFF
TGTGCCAGCAGCCTGGCGGGGGGCGTTTACAATGAGCAGTTCTTC
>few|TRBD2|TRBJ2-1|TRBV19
CASSIERGLLNEQFF
TGTGCCAGTAGTATAGAACGGGGACTACTCAATGAGCAGTTCTTC
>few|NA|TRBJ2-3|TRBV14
CASSLGRRPSTDTQYF
TGTGCCAGCAGCCTAGGAAGGCGACCCAGCACAGATACGCAGTATTTT
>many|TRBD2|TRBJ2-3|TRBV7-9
CASSRRTSGGYMADTQYF
TGTGCCAGCAGCCGTCGGACTAGCGGGGGGTATATGGCAGATACGCAGTATTTT
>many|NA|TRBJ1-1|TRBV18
CASSPTENTEAFF
TGTGCCAGCTCACCGACAGAGAACACTGAAGCTTTCTTT
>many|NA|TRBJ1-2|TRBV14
CASSQVRAWDGYTF
TGTGCCAGCAGCCAAGTCAGGGCTTGGGATGGCTACACCTTC
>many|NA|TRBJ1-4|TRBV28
CASSLSEATNEKLFF
TGTGCCAGCAGTCTCTCCGAGGCGACTAATGAAAAACTGTTTTTT
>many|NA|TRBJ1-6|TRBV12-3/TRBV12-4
CASRGLLLNSPLHF
TGTGCCAGCAGGGGACTTCTTCTTAATTCACCCCTCCACTTT
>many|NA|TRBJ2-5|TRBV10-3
CAISPSEGETQYF
TGTGCCATCAGTCCCAGTGAGGGCGAGACCCAGTACTTC
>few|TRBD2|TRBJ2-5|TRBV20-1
CSAMQAGGETQYF
TGCAGTGCTATGCAGGCGGGAGGGGAGACCCAGTACTTC